This TCR beta chain stems from a study of CD8 T cells in ankylosing spondylitis. The study's findings and limits: Characteristic, it appeared, of ankylosing spondylitis blood was a TCR beta motif of 7 or 8 highly homologous variants. Relatively scarce in peripheral blood, disease-linked clones were CD8+.

TCRdb reanalysed the 5' RACE reads using MiXCR and keeps one entry per CDR3 protein. The sample carries about 440,000 distinct CDR3 sequences, about a sixth recorded once. With 4 bases removed from V and 8 bases from J, the gap between germline ends came to 15 bases. This CDR3 is 13 amino acids long. CDR1 is SGHRS and CDR2 is YFSETQ in the germline V gene. To note about this clonotype: What it recognizes is unknown.

The sequenced sample consisted of blood, either unsorted or a sorted T cell fraction (not recorded which). The V and J genes are TRBV5-1 and TRBJ1-2, with D tentatively TRBD1 (5 bases). This clonotype was obtained from a male donor with ankylosing spondylitis. CDR3 nucleotide sequence: TGCGCCAGCAGCGCCCCGGGCCCAGGGGGCTACACCTTC. It is translated as CASSAPGPGGYTF.